This T cell receptor beta chain was recorded in a study of blood T cell repertoires in COVID-19. Study as a whole: Spain, Italy and the United States supplied samples that represented acute and convalescent COVID-19.

Libraries were prepared by immunoSEQ multiplex PCR; TCRdb keeps only in-frame clonotypes and omits some of them. This sample has approximately 200,000 clones, with 85% to 90% found just once. The sample consisted of peripheral blood. This receptor was taken from a woman in her fifties or sixties with acute or convalescent COVID-19.

This CDR3 is CASSLLGGARYNEQFF. CDR3 nucleotide sequence: TGTGCCAGCAGCTTACTGGGCGGGGCTCGGTACAATGAGCAGTTCTTC. V usage is TRBV7-9 and J usage is TRBJ2-1; D might be TRBD2 (6 bases). This CDR3 contains 16 residues. Germline V gene lookup returns CDR1 SEHNR and CDR2 FQNEAQ (reference sequence). V lost 2 bases and J 4 bases, leaving 15 bases between the germline ends.